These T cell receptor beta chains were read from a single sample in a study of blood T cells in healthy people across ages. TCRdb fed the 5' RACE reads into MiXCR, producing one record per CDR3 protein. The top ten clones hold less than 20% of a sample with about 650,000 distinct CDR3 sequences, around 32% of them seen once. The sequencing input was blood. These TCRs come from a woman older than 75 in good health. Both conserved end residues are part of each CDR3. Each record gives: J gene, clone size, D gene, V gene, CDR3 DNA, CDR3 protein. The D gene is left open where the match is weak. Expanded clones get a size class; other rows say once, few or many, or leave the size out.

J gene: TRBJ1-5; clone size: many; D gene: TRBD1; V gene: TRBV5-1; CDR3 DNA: TGCGCCAGCAGCCCCGGGACAGATTATCAGCCCCAGCATTTT; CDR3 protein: CASSPGTDYQPQHF
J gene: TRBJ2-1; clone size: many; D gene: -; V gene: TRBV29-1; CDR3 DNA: TGCAGCGTCGAGCGGCCCCGCAAGAACAATGGGCAGTTCTTC; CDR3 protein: CSVERPRKNNGQFF
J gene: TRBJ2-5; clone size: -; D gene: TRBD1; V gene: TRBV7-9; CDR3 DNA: TGTGCCAGCAGCAGACAGGGGGGATTGCAAGAGACCCAGTACTTC; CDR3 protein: CASSRQGGLQETQYF
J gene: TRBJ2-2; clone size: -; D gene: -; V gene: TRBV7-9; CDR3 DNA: TGTGCCAGCCAACCGACAGGGAGGACCGGGGAGCTGTTTTTT; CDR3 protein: CASQPTGRTGELFF
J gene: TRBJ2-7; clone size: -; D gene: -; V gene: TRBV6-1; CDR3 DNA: TGTGCCAGCAGATCTACAGGTCTCTCCTACGAGCAGTACTTC; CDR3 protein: CASRSTGLSYEQYF
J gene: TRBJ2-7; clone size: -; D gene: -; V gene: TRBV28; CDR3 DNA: TGTGCCAGCAGTTCAGGGGTGCCGGAGCAGTACTTC; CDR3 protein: CASSSGVPEQYF
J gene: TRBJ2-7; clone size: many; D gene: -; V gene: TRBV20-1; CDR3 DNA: TGCAGTGCTAGCGAGGGTATGGCCTACGAGCAGTACTTC; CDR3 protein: CSASEGMAYEQYF
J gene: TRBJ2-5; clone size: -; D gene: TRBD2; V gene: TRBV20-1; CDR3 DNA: TGCAGTGCCCGGGTTGGGGCGGGGGGGCAAGAGACCCAGTACTTC; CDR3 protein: CSARVGAGGQETQYF
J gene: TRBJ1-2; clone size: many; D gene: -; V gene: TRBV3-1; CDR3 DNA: TGTGCCAGCACCCTCAGGGGCGGTGGCTATGGCTACACCTTC; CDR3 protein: CASTLRGGGYGYTF
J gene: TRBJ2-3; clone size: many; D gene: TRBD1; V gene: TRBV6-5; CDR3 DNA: TGTGCCAGCAGTACCTACACAGGGGATGGAGCGCAGTATTTT; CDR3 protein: CASSTYTGDGAQYF
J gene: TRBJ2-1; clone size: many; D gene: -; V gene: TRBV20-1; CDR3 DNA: TGCAGTGCTTCCCCGACGGGAGCGGACTCATACAATGAGCAGTTCTTC; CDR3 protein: CSASPTGADSYNEQFF